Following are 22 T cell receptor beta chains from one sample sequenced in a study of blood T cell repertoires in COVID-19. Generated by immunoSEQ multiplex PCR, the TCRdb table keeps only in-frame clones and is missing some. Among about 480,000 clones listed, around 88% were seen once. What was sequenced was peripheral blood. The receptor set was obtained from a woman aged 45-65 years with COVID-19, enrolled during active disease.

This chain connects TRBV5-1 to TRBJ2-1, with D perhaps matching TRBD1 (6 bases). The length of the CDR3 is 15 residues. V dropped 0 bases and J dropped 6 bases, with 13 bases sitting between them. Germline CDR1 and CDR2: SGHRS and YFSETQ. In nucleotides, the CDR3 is TGCGCCAGCAGCTTGGCCAAGGGGGAGACCAATGAGCAGTTCTTC. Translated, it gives CASSLAKGETNEQFF.

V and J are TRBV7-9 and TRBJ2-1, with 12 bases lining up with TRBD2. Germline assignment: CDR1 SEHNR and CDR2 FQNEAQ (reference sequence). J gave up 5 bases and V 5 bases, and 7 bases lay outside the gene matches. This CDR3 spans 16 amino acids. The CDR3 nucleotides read TGTGCCAGCAGCCCACTAGCGGGGGGCCCCAACAATGAGCAGTTCTTC. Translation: CASSPLAGGPNNEQFF.

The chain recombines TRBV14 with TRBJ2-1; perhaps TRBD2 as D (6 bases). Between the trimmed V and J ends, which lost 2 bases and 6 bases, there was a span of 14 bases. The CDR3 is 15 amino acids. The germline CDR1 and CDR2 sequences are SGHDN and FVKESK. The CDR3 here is CASSQSPFGSNEQFF. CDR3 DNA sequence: TGTGCCAGCAGCCAAAGCCCCTTCGGGAGCAATGAGCAGTTCTTC. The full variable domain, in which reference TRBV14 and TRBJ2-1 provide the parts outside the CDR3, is EAGVTQFPSHSVIEKGQTVTLRCDPISGHDNLYWYRRVMGKEIKFLLHFVKESKQDESGMPNNRFLAERTGGTYSTLKVQPAELEDSGVYFCASSQSPFGSNEQFFGPGTRLTVL.

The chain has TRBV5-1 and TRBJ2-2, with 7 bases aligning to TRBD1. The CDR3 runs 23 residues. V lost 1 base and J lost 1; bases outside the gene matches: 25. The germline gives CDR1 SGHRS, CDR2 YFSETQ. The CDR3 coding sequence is TGCGCCAGCAGCTTGACGGACCACGAAGAGTTCCGGGACAGCATTCAGAACACCGGGGAGCTGTTTTTT. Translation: CASSLTDHEEFRDSIQNTGELFF.

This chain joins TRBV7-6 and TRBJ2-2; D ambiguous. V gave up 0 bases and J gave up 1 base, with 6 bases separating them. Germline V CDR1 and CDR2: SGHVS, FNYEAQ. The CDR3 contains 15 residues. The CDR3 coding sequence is TGTGCCAGCAGCTTAGCAGCAGGGAACACCGGGGAGCTGTTTTTT. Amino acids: CASSLAAGNTGELFF.

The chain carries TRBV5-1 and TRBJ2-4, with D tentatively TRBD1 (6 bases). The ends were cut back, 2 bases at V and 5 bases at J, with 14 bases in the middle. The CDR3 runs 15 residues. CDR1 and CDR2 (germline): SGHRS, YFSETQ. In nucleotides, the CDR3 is TGCGCCAGCAGCTTATCTACAGGGTTACAAAACATTCAGTACTTC. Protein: CASSLSTGLQNIQYF.

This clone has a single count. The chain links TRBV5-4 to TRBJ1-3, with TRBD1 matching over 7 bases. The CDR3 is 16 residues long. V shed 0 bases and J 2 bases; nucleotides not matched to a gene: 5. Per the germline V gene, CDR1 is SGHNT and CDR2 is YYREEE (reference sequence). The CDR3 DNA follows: TGTGCCAGCAGCTTGGCGACAGGGAGGACTGGAAACACCATATATTTT. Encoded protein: CASSLATGRTGNTIYF.

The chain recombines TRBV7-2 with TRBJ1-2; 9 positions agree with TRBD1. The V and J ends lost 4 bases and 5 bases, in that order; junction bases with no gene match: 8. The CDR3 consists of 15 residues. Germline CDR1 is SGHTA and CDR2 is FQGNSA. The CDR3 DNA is TGTGCCAGCAGCTCCCGGGACAGGGAAGAATATGGCTACACCTTC. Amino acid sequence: CASSSRDREEYGYTF.

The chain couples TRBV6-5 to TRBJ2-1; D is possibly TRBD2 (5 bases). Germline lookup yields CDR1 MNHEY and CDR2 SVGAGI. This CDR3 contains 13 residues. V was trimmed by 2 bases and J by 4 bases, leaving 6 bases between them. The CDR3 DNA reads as TGTGCCAGCAGTTACCAGCGGTACAATGAGCAGTTCTTC. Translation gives CASSYQRYNEQFF.

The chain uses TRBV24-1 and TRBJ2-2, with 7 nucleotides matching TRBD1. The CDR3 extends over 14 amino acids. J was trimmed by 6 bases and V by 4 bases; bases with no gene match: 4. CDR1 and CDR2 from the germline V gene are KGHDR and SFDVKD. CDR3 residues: CATSDRGTAGELFF. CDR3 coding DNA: TGTGCCACCAGTGACCGAGGGACAGCCGGGGAGCTGTTTTTT.

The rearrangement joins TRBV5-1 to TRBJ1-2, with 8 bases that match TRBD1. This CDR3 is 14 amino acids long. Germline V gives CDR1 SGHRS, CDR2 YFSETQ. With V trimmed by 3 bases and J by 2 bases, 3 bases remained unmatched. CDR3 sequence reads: CASSYDRGNYGYTF. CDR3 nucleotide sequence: TGCGCCAGCAGCTATGACAGGGGAAACTATGGCTACACCTTC.

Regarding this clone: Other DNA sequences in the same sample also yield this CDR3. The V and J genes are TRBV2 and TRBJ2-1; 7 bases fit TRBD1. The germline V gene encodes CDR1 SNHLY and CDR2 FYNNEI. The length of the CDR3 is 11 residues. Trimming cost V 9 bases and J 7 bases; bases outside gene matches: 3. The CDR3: CASNRGNEQFF. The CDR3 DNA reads TGTGCCAGTAACAGGGGAAATGAGCAGTTCTTC.

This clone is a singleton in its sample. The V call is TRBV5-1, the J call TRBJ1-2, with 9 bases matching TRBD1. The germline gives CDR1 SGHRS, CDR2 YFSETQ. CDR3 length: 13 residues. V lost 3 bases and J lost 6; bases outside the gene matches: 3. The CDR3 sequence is CASSSWTGDGYTF. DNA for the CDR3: TGCGCCAGCAGCTCTTGGACAGGGGATGGCTACACCTTC.

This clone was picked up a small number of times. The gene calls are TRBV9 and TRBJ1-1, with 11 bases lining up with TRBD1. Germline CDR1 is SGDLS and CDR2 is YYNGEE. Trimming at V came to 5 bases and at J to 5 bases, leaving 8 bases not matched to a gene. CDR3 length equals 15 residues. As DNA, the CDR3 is TGTGCCAGCAGTAGCCCGGGACAGGGGGGGACTGAAGCTTTCTTT. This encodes CASSSPGQGGTEAFF.

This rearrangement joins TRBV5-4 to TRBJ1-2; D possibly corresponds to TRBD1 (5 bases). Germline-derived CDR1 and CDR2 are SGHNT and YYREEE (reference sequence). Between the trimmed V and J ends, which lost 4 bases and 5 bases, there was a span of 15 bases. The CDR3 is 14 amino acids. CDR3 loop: CASSPHRGNYGYTF. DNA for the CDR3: TGTGCCAGCAGCCCACACCGGGGGAATTATGGCTACACCTTC.

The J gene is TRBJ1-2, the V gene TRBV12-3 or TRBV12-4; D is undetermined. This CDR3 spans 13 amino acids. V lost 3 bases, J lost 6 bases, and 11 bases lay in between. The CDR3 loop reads CASSFSGVDGYTF. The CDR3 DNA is TGTGCCAGCAGTTTTTCCGGGGTTGATGGCTACACCTTC.

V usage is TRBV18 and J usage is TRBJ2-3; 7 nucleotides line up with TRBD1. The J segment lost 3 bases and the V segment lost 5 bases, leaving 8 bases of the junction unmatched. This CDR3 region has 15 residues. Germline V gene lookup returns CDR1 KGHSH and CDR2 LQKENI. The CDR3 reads CASSSGQFRTDTQYF. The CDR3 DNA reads TGTGCCAGCTCATCGGGACAGTTCAGAACAGATACGCAGTATTTT.

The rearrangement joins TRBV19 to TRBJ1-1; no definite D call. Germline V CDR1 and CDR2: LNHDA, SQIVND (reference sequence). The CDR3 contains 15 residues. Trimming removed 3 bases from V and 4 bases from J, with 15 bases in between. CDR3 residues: CASSIARRTITEAFF. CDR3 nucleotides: TGTGCCAGTAGTATTGCGCGGCGGACTATCACTGAAGCTTTCTTT.

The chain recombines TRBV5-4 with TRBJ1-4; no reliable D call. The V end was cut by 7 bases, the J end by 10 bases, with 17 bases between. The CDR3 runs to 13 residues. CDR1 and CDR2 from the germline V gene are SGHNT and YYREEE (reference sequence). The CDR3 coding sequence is TGTGCCAGCTGCCGGTTCGGGGAGGGAAAACTGTTTTTT. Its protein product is CASCRFGEGKLFF.

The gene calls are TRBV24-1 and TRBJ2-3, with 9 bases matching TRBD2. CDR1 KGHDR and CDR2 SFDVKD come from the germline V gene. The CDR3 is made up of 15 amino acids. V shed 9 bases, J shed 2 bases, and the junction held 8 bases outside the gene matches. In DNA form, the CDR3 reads TGTGCCACCTCCCAGGCGGGGGGGAACACAGATACGCAGTATTTT. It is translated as CATSQAGGNTDTQYF.

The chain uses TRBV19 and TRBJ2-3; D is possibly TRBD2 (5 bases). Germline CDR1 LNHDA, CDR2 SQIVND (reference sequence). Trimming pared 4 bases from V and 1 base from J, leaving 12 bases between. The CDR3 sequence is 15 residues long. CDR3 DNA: TGTGCCAGTAGTACGGGGAGAACGGGCACAGATACGCAGTATTTT. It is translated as CASSTGRTGTDTQYF.

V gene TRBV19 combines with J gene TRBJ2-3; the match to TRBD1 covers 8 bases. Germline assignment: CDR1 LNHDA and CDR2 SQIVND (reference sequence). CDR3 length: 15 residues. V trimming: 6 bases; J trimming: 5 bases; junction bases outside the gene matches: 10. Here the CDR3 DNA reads TGTGCCAGTAGGGATAGGACAGGGAAACAAGATACGCAGTATTTT. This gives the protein CASRDRTGKQDTQYF.